This T cell receptor beta chain was found in a study of blood T cells in healthy people across ages (dated by TCRdb to between 2014 and 2016). Context from the whole study: In model experiments, template switching captured about one uniquely barcoded TCR beta cDNA molecule for every two T cells. Age-related changes in TCR beta repertoire diversity were measured in the study by deep sequencing normalized with unique cDNA molecular identifiers. The donors were divided into four age groups: young (average approximately 16 years), middle-aged (around 41), aged (roughly 66) and long-lived (roughly 86). To avoid experimental bias, donors of different ages were randomly spread across the sequencing lanes. Using the same blood draw, the study looked at two additional independent replicas of 1 million unique cDNA reads for two donors, one aged 18 to 30 and the other aged 80 or older. The study at large found these results: As age increased, observed TCR beta diversity per million T cells dropped in a roughly linear way, and a significant reduction was already evident by age about 40. There was a strong correlation between observed TCR beta diversity and the percentage of naive T cells measured by flow cytometry. Bulk unsorted PBMC profiling prevented conclusive comparison of naive and antigen-experienced compartments. Total diversity estimates from one million sequenced T cells were considered lower bounds and underestimates. Compared with the aged group, the long-lived group had more naive CD4+ T cells, fewer expanded clones and increased TCR diversity, suggesting age selection. Because the CMV infection status of the donors was unknown, age-related changes in expanded clonotypes may potentially have been confounded.

V is cut by 3 bases and J by 8 bases, and the space between the germline ends is 13 bases. The CDR3 measures 13 amino acids from cysteine to phenylalanine. Left in the record is the CDR3 DNA by itself, 39 bases read in frame from the first base. Based on the germline V gene (reference sequence), the CDR1 and CDR2 sequences are LNHDA and SQIVND. This clonotype was counted a few times. The specificity of this receptor is unknown. Per-nucleotide qualities are absent, and no much larger clonotype sits a single base away. Library preparation employed 5' RACE. TCRdb records Illumina HiSeq 2500 as the sequencer. The second PCR ran for roughly 7 to 11 cycles and used a J-beta primer mix along with a sample-barcoded 5' primer. A unique molecular identifier was introduced onto each TCR beta cDNA molecule by a template-switch 5' adaptor carrying 12 random nucleotides. At least 2.5 million CDR3-containing paired-end reads were obtained from each sample. First-strand cDNA was synthesized from all RNA with the Mint cDNA synthesis kit, primed by a TRBC-specific oligonucleotide. Following uracil-DNA glycosylase treatment, all cDNA underwent a first 18-cycle PCR with the universal primers M1SS and BC2_uni_R. The paper's processing steps were these. Normalization of each sample was performed by random selection of 1 million high-quality reads, each carrying a distinct molecular identifier. Reads sharing molecular identifiers were discarded rather than binned into consensus sequences. MiTCR, set to a Q25 quality threshold and the strictest error-elimination algorithm, was used for CDR3 identification, clonotype clustering and error correction. A nonparametric unseen species model with Euler transformation was used to estimate lower-bound total TCR beta diversity. TCRdb reprocessing: public reads trimmed at Q25 with fastp, clones called with MiXCR, in-frame beta chains kept. Identical CDR3 protein sequences are pooled into one entry, listed with their most common genes and DNA. For this entry, the V and J calls and clone size follow TCRdb and not the study's own pipeline. Counted in this sample were 650,000 to 1,000,000 distinct CDR3 sequences; around half of them appeared once. The top ten clones comprise over 15% of the sample.

The 39 donors, aged roughly 6 to 90 years, were systemically healthy Caucasian individuals from Russia. Around 9.7 milliliters of peripheral blood were collected from each donor into EDTA-treated Vacutainer tubes. Ficoll-Paque density-gradient centrifugation was used to isolate PBMCs, with at least 6 million per sample. Trizol reagent was used to extract total RNA from PBMCs, with at least 6 micrograms per sample. Naive CD45RAhigh/CD27high T cell percentages were measured by flow cytometry on a PBMC aliquot from every donor. The receptor was derived from an elderly man in good health. The rearranged chain carries TRBV19 and TRBJ1-2; the D segment cannot be called with confidence. The sample consisted of blood. In nucleotides, the sequence is TGTGCCAGTAGTATCGGAAACCTAAGAGGCTACACCTTC. This yields the protein CASSIGNLRGYTF.